A selection of T cell receptor beta chains follows, all from one sample in a study of T cell responses to AZD1222 COVID-19 vaccine. The protocol was immunoSEQ multiplex PCR, while the TCRdb copy is restricted to in-frame clones and leaves out a portion. The sample lists 130,000 to 150,000 clones; roughly 88% were seen once. This material consisted of peripheral blood, taken on day 0 of AZD1222 vaccination. These TCRs come from an adult in good health. The CDR3 runs from the conserved cysteine through the conserved F or W. The D gene is left open where the match is weak. Clone size, where shown, is once, few, many, or a class for clones that have expanded.

TRBV6-2/TRBV6-3,TRBJ2-3,NA,TRBD2,CASSSSGVNEDTQYF,TGTGCCAGCAGTTCTAGCGGGGTTAATGAGGATACGCAGTATTTT
TRBV7-2,TRBJ1-1,once,NA,CASSLVVLRGTEAFF,TGTGCCAGCAGCTTAGTGGTTCTCAGGGGAACTGAAGCTTTCTTT
TRBV21-1,TRBJ1-1,NA,NA,CASSKVRTGGPEAEAFF,TGTGCCAGCAGCAAAGTGAGGACAGGGGGACCCGAGGCTGAAGCTTTCTTT
TRBV19,TRBJ1-2,NA,NA,CASSLGSANYGYTF,TGTGCCAGTAGTCTGGGGTCAGCTAACTATGGCTACACCTTC
TRBV6-4,TRBJ2-7,NA,NA,CASRSAGAYEQYF,TGTGCCAGCAGGTCGGCAGGAGCCTACGAGCAGTACTTC
TRBV7-3,TRBJ1-4,once,NA,CASSLNPRGTTNEKLFF,TGTGCCAGCAGCTTAAATCCACGGGGAACAACTAATGAAAAACTGTTTTTT
TRBV19,TRBJ1-1,NA,TRBD1,CASNKRTGVNTEAFF,TGTGCCAGTAATAAAAGGACAGGGGTGAACACTGAAGCTTTCTTT
TRBV7-8,TRBJ1-2,NA,NA,CASSLVQALNYGYTF,TGTGCCAGCAGCTTAGTGCAGGCGCTCAACTATGGCTACACCTTC
TRBV9,TRBJ2-1,few,TRBD2,CASSVIPSGGAHNEQFF,TGTGCCAGCAGCGTTATCCCCAGCGGGGGGGCCCACAATGAGCAGTTCTTC
TRBV6-5,TRBJ2-7,NA,TRBD2,CASSSFSGTYEQYF,TGTGCCAGCAGTTCGTTTAGCGGGACCTACGAGCAGTACTTC
TRBV6-6,TRBJ1-2,NA,NA,CASSQVGGYTF,TGTGCCAGCAGTCAAGTGGGGGGCTACACCTTC
TRBV5-1,TRBJ1-4,NA,NA,CASRSGVTGEKLFF,TGCGCCAGCAGAAGCGGAGTAACTGGTGAAAAACTGTTTTTT
TRBV24-1,TRBJ1-2,NA,NA,CATSDWGYNYGYTF,TGTGCCACCAGTGATTGGGGTTACAACTATGGCTACACCTTC
TRBV18,TRBJ1-5,NA,NA,CASSRRIGSEQPQHF,TGTGCCAGCTCCCGGCGCATCGGCTCGGAACAGCCCCAGCATTTT
TRBV7-3,TRBJ2-5,NA,NA,CASSRIGGGVETQYF,TGTGCCAGCAGTCGAATAGGAGGCGGGGTGGAGACCCAGTACTTC
TRBV7-2,TRBJ1-4,once,NA,CASSFSPEKLFF,TGTGCCAGCAGCTTTTCCCCCGAAAAACTGTTTTTT
TRBV28,TRBJ1-4,NA,NA,CASSPTDRINEKLFF,TGTGCCAGCAGCCCCACTGACAGGATTAATGAAAAACTGTTTTTT
TRBV12-2,TRBJ1-2,NA,NA,CASRLMGKWNYGYTF,TGTGCAAGTCGCTTAATGGGGAAGTGGAACTATGGCTACACCTTC
TRBV19,TRBJ1-2,few,NA,CASSAAREGYTF,TGTGCCAGTAGCGCGGCCCGGGAGGGCTACACCTTC
TRBV7-9,TRBJ1-4,NA,TRBD1,CASQGTGNNEKLFF,TGTGCCAGCCAAGGGACAGGGAACAATGAAAAACTGTTTTTT
TRBV5-1,TRBJ2-1,NA,TRBD2,CASSSVAPGRDEQFF,TGCGCCAGCAGCAGTGTAGCTCCAGGGAGGGATGAGCAGTTCTTC
TRBV16,TRBJ1-1,NA,NA,CASSPGPQSDEAFF,TGTGCCAGCAGCCCCGGGCCGCAATCTGATGAAGCTTTCTTT
TRBV7-2,TRBJ1-5,NA,TRBD1,CASSLGQGYNQPQHF,TGTGCCAGCAGCTTAGGACAGGGATACAATCAGCCCCAGCATTTT
TRBV14,TRBJ1-2,NA,TRBD1,CASSQGTGRHYGYTF,TGTGCCAGCAGCCAAGGGACAGGGCGTCACTATGGCTACACCTTC
TRBV10-2,TRBJ1-2,NA,NA,CASSEMIVANYGYTF,TGCGCCAGCAGTGAGATGATAGTAGCTAACTATGGCTACACCTTC